The text below deals with one T cell receptor (beta chain). Its cognate antigen has yet to be identified. Nothing much larger sits one base from this clone, and base qualities are not available. TCRbeta CDR3 regions were amplified from genomic DNA using the immunoSEQ Assay, a bias-controlled multiplex PCR. Concerning the study's data processing: The number of nucleated cells in each sample was estimated from the amplification of reference gene primers within the assay. To quantify the absolute abundance of each unique TCRbeta CDR3 rearrangement, sequence reads were collapsed and filtered. For each sample, productive Simpson clonality was calculated by taking the square root of Simpson's diversity index across productive rearrangements. TCRdb stores this immuneACCESS table with in-frame sequences only. Part of the clones is absent; in the studies checked, under half of the shortfall reflects unresolved V genes, and no reason is known for the rest. For V, J and clone size, that table is used; D and trimming come from the DNA. This sample lists around 72,000 clones; 91% were detected once. The biggest ten clones account for approximately 14% of the sample.

The collaborating institutions used their own protocols to collect whole blood in K2EDTA tubes. For TCRbeta analysis, collaborators shipped samples in one of three forms: frozen whole blood, isolated PBMCs, or DNA extracted from either of those sample types. This sample was included in a study of blood T cell repertoires in COVID-19 (dated by TCRdb to between 2020 and 2021). Background on the whole study: The collaborator samples originated in the United States, Italy and Spain and spanned the acute and convalescent phases of COVID-19. The material from the prospective study consisted of cDNA or gDNA derived from T cells, B-cell-depleted T cells, or PBMCs. Subjects who had been exposed to COVID-19, were actively infected with it, or had recovered from it provided the deeply sampled blood TCRbeta repertoires that made up the dataset. A freely available public database, intended as a resource for researchers studying the immune response to SARS-CoV-2, is where the repertoires were released. Samples were obtained from the ongoing ImmuneRACE study (first 160 participants) and from 1,200 or so subjects provided by 6 global collaborators. The sample metadata nearly always contained a de-identified subject ID, COVID-19 status, age in years and sex. Where available, HLA class I and class II types were taken from metadata supplied by the sample provider and were not determined by assay-based typing.

Overall study results and their limits: How much clinical and demographic metadata was included differed by source and by participant, and the metadata was provided uncurated.

V is cut by 4 bases and J by 1 base, and the space between the germline ends is 11 bases. CDR1 and CDR2, looked up from the germline V gene, are MDHEN and SYDVKM. The CDR3, from cysteine to phenylalanine, totals 15 residues. Only CDR3 DNA remains: 45 bases, in frame from the first base. The sequenced sample consisted of peripheral blood. The sequence was obtained from a human donor with active COVID-19. The donor label of this sample is uncertain. The chain couples TRBV28 to TRBJ2-1, and perhaps TRBD1 as D gene, on 6 matching bases. The nucleotide sequence is given as TGTGCCAGCAGTTCGTACAGGGTTTCCTACAATGAGCAGTTCTTC. The resulting protein is CASSSYRVSYNEQFF.